Sequencing of this T cell receptor beta chain was carried out in a study of T-cell memory formation after mild COVID-19. Broader study findings: Researchers could not confirm that second-wave clones peaking on day 37 targeted SARS-CoV-2. Clones contracting over day 15 to 85 were CD4/CD8 balanced, with later expanders leaning CD4+. Among CD4+ contracting clones, most were CM and EM, and CD8+ ones EMRA.

The CDR3 is 15 residues long. V was clipped by 5 bases and J by 0 bases, with 11 bases between them. CDR1 is SGHTA, CDR2 FQGNSA, per germline. TCRdb used MiXCR to reprocess the 5' RACE reads, holding one entry per CDR3 protein. The repertoire holds approximately 100,000 distinct CDR3 sequences, with about a sixth as singletons. Concerning this clonotype itself: Its antigen is undetermined.

Sample: PBMCs or a T cell subset sorted from them (not recorded which). This chain links TRBV7-2 with TRBJ2-1; D unresolved. The receptor comes from an adult woman who had mild COVID-19 (a few samples of this study predate the infection). Cell type and time point are not known. CDR3 region: CASSVPPNSYNEQFF. The DNA of the CDR3 is TGTGCCAGCAGCGTTCCCCCGAACTCCTACAATGAGCAGTTCTTC. Full variable domain (remainder filled in from reference TRBV7-2 and TRBJ2-1): GAGVSQSPSNKVTEKGKDVELRCDPISGHTALYWYRQSLGQGLEFLIYFQGNSAPDKSGLPSDRFSAERTGGSVSTLTIQRTQQEDSAVYLCASSVPPNSYNEQFFGPGTRLTVL.